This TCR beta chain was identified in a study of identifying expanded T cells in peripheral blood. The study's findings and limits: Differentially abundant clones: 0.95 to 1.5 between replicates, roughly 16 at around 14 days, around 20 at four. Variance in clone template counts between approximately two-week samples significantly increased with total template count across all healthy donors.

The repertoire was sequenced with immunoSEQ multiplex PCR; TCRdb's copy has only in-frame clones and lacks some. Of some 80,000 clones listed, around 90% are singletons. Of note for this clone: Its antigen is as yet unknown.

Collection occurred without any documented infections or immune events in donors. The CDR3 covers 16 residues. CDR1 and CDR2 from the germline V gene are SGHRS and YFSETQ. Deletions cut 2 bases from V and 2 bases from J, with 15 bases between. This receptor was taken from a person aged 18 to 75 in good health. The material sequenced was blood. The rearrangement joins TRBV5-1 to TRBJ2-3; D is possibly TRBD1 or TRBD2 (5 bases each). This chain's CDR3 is CASSFDPGRATDTQYF. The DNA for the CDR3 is TGCGCCAGCAGCTTTGACCCAGGGCGGGCCACAGATACGCAGTATTTT.